This T cell receptor beta chain is drawn from a study of human T cells and chemical hapten exposure. Each CDR3 protein is one row after TCRdb ran MiXCR on the RACE reads. Found here are 350,000 to 450,000 distinct CDR3 sequences, approximately 5.1% of them singletons; the top ten hold 2.5% to 3%. With regard to this clonotype: Its antigen is currently unknown.

As for time point: pre-sensitization, week 0. Sample treatment: therapeutic diphenylcyclopropenone sensitization with weekly scalp DPC. The CDR3 contains 16 residues. V lost 6 bases and J lost 1; bases outside the gene matches: 8. Germline V gives CDR1 ENHRY, CDR2 SYGVKD. Overall study findings and caveats: The presence of alopecia in the donors means their immune response may differ from healthy people's.

The sequence was collected from a woman aged 45-60 years with alopecia areata. Some clones in this sample may be carry-over from other donors' samples. The genes are TRBV10-3 and TRBJ1-1; 10 nucleotides line up with TRBD1. Sequenced here: whole blood, sampled in connection with sensitization to the hapten diphenylcyclopropenone (DPC). The CDR3 DNA reads as TGTGCCATCAGGACCGGGACAGGGGCGTCGAACACTGAAGCTTTCTTT. It encodes CAIRTGTGASNTEAFF.